Listed here is a single T cell receptor (beta chain). Recruits, aged roughly 18 to 90 years, lived in 24 US areas. Recovered participants had two consecutive negative NP/OP PCR tests, healthcare professional clearance, or symptom resolution. This sample was included in a study of blood T cell repertoires in COVID-19. Study information: From the United States, Italy and Spain came samples of acute and convalescent COVID-19. The cDNA or gDNA used as material had been derived from T cells, B-cell-depleted T cells, or PBMCs.

Trimming cost V 2 bases and J 2 bases; bases outside gene matches: 3. The CDR3 is 17 residues long. CDR1 SGHVS and CDR2 FNYEAQ come from the germline V gene. Profiling relied on immunoSEQ multiplex PCR, and the TCRdb table lists in-frame clones only, not all of them. This table has some 490,000 clones, roughly nine tenths appearing once. This sequence originates from a woman aged 60 to 75 who had recovered from COVID-19. The sequenced sample was PBMCs or T cells enriched from blood (not recorded which). The rearrangement uses TRBV7-6 and TRBJ2-1; 13 bases line up with TRBD2. The CDR3: CASSLFTSGGAYNEQFF. DNA of the CDR3: TGTGCCAGCAGCTTATTTACTAGCGGGGGGGCCTACAATGAGCAGTTCTTC. The whole variable domain, remainder taken from reference TRBV7-6 and TRBJ2-1, is GAGVSQSPRYKVTKRGQDVALRCDPISGHVSLYWYRQALGQGPEFLTYFNYEAQQDKSGLPNDRFSAERPEGSISTLTIQRTEQRDSAMYRCASSLFTSGGAYNEQFFGPGTRLTVL.